This entry describes one T cell receptor (beta chain). No antigen is known for it. This sample was included in a study of cytomegalovirus exposure and HLA in healthy donors. General study points: Some TCR beta chains (around 160 of them) were listed as cytomegalovirus-associated.

This CDR3 comprises 16 residues. The V gene lost 0 bases and the J gene lost 4 bases, with 10 bases spanning the gap. Germline V lookup: CDR1 SGHTA, CDR2 FQGNSA. PCR amplification relied on 60 Vbeta primers (plus 13 Jbeta primers). The data were produced by immunoSEQ multiplex PCR, yet TCRdb's version contains in-frame clones alone and is incomplete. The sample gives about 160,000 clones, approximately 75% of which show up once; around 2.3% is in the top ten. The receptor was derived from a man between 50 and 59 years old in good health and CMV-seropositive. The sequenced sample consisted of PBMCs. This sequence joins TRBV7-2 and TRBJ1-6; D remains unclear. The CDR3 nucleotides are TGTGCCAGCAGCTTAGCTGCGGGTGGTTATAATTCACCCCTCCACTTT. Amino acid sequence: CASSLAAGGYNSPLHF.